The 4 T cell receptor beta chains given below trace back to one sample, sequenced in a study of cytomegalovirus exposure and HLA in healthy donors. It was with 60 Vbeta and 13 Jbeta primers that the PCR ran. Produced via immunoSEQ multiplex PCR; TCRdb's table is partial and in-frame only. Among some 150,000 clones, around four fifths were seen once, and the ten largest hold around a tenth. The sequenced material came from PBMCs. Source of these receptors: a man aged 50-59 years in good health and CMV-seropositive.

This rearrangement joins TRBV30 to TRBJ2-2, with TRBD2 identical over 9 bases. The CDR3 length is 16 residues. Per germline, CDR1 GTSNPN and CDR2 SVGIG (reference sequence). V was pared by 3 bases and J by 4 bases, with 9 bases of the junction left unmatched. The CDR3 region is CAWSKKTSGPTGELFF. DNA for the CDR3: TGTGCCTGGAGCAAAAAGACTAGCGGTCCCACCGGGGAGCTGTTTTTT.

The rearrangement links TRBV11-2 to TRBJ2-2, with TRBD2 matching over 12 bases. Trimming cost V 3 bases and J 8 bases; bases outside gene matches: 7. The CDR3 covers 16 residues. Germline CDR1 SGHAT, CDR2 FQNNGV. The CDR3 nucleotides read TGTGCCAGCAGCTTCCTGACTAGCGGGGGACGGGGGGAGCTGTTTTTT. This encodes CASSFLTSGGRGELFF.

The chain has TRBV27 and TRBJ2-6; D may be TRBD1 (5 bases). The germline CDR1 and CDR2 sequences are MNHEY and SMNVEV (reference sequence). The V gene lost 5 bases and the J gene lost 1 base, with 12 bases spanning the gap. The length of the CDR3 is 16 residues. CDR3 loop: CASSGQTPSGANVLTF. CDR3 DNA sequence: TGTGCCAGCAGTGGACAAACGCCTTCTGGGGCCAACGTCCTGACTTTC. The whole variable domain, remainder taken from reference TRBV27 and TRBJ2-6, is EAQVTQNPRYLITVTGKKLTVTCSQNMNHEYMSWYRQDPGLGLRQIYYSMNVEVTDKGDVPEGYKVSRKEKRNFPLILESPSPNQTSLYFCASSGQTPSGANVLTFGAGSRLTVL.

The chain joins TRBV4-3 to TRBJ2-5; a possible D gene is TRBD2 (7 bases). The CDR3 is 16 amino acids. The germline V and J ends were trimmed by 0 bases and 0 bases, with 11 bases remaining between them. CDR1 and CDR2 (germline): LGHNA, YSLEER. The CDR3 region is CASSQEGGGNQETQYF. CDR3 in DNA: TGCGCCAGCAGCCAAGAAGGCGGGGGCAACCAAGAGACCCAGTACTTC.